This section outlines one T cell receptor beta chain sequence together with its context. The CDR3 goes on 3 residues after the read ends, and that part is filled in from the germline J gene. The J segment lost 6 bases and the V segment lost 4 bases, leaving 12 bases of the junction unmatched. From germline, CDR1 is MNHNS and CDR2 SASEGT. The CDR3 sequence is 16 residues long. The table came from immunoSEQ multiplex PCR; TCRdb's copy has only in-frame clones and leaves some out. Its listing shows about 48,000 clones. Thawed PBMCs were FACS-sorted into unstimulated CD4+CD25+CD127- regulatory T cells, CD4+CD25- non-regulatory cells, CD4 and CD8 cells. This sample stems from a study of Tregs in tolerant kidney transplant recipients.

The TCR comes from a human donor who received a combined kidney and bone marrow transplant. Sequencing was performed on CD4+ T cells from blood, taken before the transplant. The chain combines TRBV6-1 with TRBJ2-3; 8 bases align to TRBD2. Incomplete CDR3 DNA: TGTGCCAGCAGTGCAGGAGGAGCGGGAGAATGGGATACG. Amino acids: CASSAGGAGEWDT. The whole CDR3 protein reads CASSAGGAGEWDTQYF.